A selection of T cell receptor beta chains follows, all from one sample in a study of CD8+CD57+ T cells in acquired aplastic anemia. Via MiXCR, TCRdb re-called the reads, giving one row per CDR3 protein. This table holds around 500,000 distinct CDR3 sequences, around 30% found once. The sequenced material came from sorted CD4+, CD8+, or CD8+CD57+ T cells (not recorded which) from PBMCs. The receptors were sampled from a human donor with aplastic anemia. Both conserved end residues are trimmed from each CDR3. The order of the fields is V gene, J gene, CDR3 length, CDR3 protein.

TRBV20-1	TRBJ2-3	10	SARPNQDTQY
TRBV9	TRBJ1-2	10	ASSQGTNGYT
TRBV4-3	TRBJ2-7	13	ASSQVSGATLEQY
TRBV6-1	TRBJ2-3	11	ASRKSGADTQY
TRBV19	TRBJ1-4	12	ASSSPDRGEKLF
TRBV20-1	TRBJ1-1	11	SATDSQNTEAF
TRBV10-2	TRBJ1-2	10	ASSVVGDGYT
TRBV6-1	TRBJ2-7	14	AGRTVVAGETYEQY
TRBV19	TRBJ1-5	10	ASSPLREPQH
TRBV11-3	TRBJ1-6	13	ASSLETDYNSPLH
TRBV6-1	TRBJ1-2	11	ASQGTETYGYT
TRBV11-2	TRBJ2-7	12	ASRGTGGSYGQY
TRBV7-2	TRBJ2-5	13	ASSPVGQAQETQY
TRBV9	TRBJ2-6	13	ASSTRTAGANVLT
TRBV10-3	TRBJ2-2	10	AISKRQGELF
TRBV24-1	TRBJ1-2	12	ATSDARFSEGYT
TRBV7-2	TRBJ1-2	10	ASEDNFYGYT
TRBV7-7	TRBJ2-3	12	VSSISGGTDTQY
TRBV19	TRBJ1-5	14	ASRSRRTGDNQPQH
TRBV2	TRBJ1-4	12	ASSDLLETGELF
TRBV10-3	TRBJ1-1	14	AISESGGAQNTEAF
TRBV7-2	TRBJ2-3	13	ASSLMGLFTDTQY
TRBV24-1	TRBJ2-3	16	ATSAGGQRDNSTDTQY
TRBV20-1	TRBJ2-5	13	SASPGPAIQETQY
TRBV7-9	TRBJ2-2	13	ASSLAGGDTGELF
TRBV25-1	TRBJ2-1	12	ASSVGLAGYEQF